Each of the 30 T cell receptor beta chains below was sequenced from the same sample in a study of control samples from healthy donors and cancer patients. The assay was immunoSEQ multiplex PCR, and TCRdb's table has in-frame clones only and misses some. Of some 120,000 clones listed, roughly 93% are singletons. Source material: blood. The receptors originated from a man aged 25 to 40 in good health.

Only one count was recorded for this clone. This chain connects TRBV19 to TRBJ2-3; D possibly matches TRBD1 or TRBD2 (5 bases each). V gave up 1 base and J gave up 7 bases, with 15 bases separating them. The CDR3 is 15 amino acids. The V gene's germline CDR1 is LNHDA and CDR2 SQIVND (reference sequence). The CDR3 is CASSIGGDPSNTQYF. CDR3 nucleotide sequence: TGTGCCAGTAGTATAGGTGGGGACCCCTCAAATACGCAGTATTTT.

V usage is TRBV19 and J usage is TRBJ2-7; TRBD1 matches at 7 bases. Germline-derived CDR1 and CDR2 are LNHDA and SQIVND (reference sequence). Trimming cost V 5 bases and J 6 bases; bases outside gene matches: 1. The CDR3 has 11 residues. CDR3: CASSSGGEQYV. DNA of the CDR3: TGTGCCAGTAGTTCAGGGGGCGAGCAGTACGTC.

This clone was recorded a few times. The chain has TRBV7-8 and TRBJ2-7; D gene uncertain. Germline loops: CDR1 SGHVS, CDR2 FQNEAQ. V was cut by 1 base and J by 1 base, with 5 bases left in between. The CDR3 is 13 residues long. The CDR3 sequence: CASSLELSYEQYV. DNA of the CDR3: TGTGCCAGCAGCTTAGAGTTATCCTACGAGCAGTACGTC.

This chain connects TRBV5-1 to TRBJ2-1, with no clear D. V was cut by 4 bases and J by 4 bases, with 12 bases left in between. CDR1 and CDR2 (germline): SGHRS, YFSETQ. This CDR3 region has 14 residues. CDR3 loop: CASSPGGGYNEQFF. The CDR3 nucleotides are TGCGCCAGCAGCCCCGGTGGTGGATACAATGAGCAGTTCTTC.

The chain joins TRBV9 to TRBJ1-2; 7 bases are a match to TRBD1. CDR1 is SGDLS, CDR2 YYNGEE, per germline. Trimming took 1 base from V and 2 from J; bases not matched to a gene: 5. The length of the CDR3 is 15 residues. The CDR3 sequence is CASSVRQGANYGYTF. In DNA form, the CDR3 reads TGTGCCAGCAGCGTACGACAGGGTGCCAACTATGGCTACACCTTC.

This sequence joins TRBV12-3 or TRBV12-4 and TRBJ1-1; D ambiguous. Trimming removed 6 bases from V and 1 base from J, with 3 bases in between. The CDR3 extends over 11 amino acids. The CDR3 is CASSRNTEAFF. CDR3 DNA sequence: TGTGCCAGCAGCCGGAACACTGAAGCTTTCTTT.

The chain has TRBV7-9 and TRBJ2-4; TRBD2 is a possible D gene (5 bases). The CDR3 spans 14 residues. CDR1 is SEHNR, CDR2 FQNEAQ, per germline (reference sequence). V was cut by 5 bases and J by 8 bases, with 16 bases left in between. DNA of the CDR3: TGTGCCAGCAGCCCTCAAGACGAGCGGTACATTCAGTACTTC. Translation gives CASSPQDERYIQYF.

The chain employs TRBV6-6 and TRBJ2-3; 11 bases fit TRBD2. From germline, CDR1 is MNHNY and CDR2 SVGAGI (reference sequence). The CDR3 loop spans 19 amino acids. The V gene end was trimmed by 5 bases and the J gene end by 0 bases; junction bases not matched to a gene: 13. The CDR3 here is CASSLPTLSGGASTDTQYF. The CDR3 DNA reads TGTGCCAGCAGTCTGCCAACTCTTAGCGGGGGGGCTAGCACAGATACGCAGTATTTT.

The chain recombines TRBV5-1 with TRBJ1-1, with D tentatively TRBD1 (6 bases). From germline, CDR1 is SGHRS and CDR2 YFSETQ. This CDR3 comprises 18 residues. V lost 4 bases and J lost 6, with 28 bases in between. The CDR3 here is CASSGRPRGIGGSAEAFF. The CDR3 region has the DNA TGCGCCAGCAGCGGGCGACCCAGGGGAATCGGGGGCAGCGCTGAAGCTTTCTTT.

The gene calls are TRBV12-5 and TRBJ2-5, with 7 nucleotides matching TRBD2. The CDR3 totals 17 residues. J was trimmed by 0 bases and V by 2 bases; bases with no gene match: 9. Germline lookup yields CDR1 LGHNT and CDR2 FRNRAP. The CDR3 nucleotides read TGTGCTAGTGGTTTGCGAGTCCTAGCGGCCTACCAAGAGACCCAGTACTTC. This translates into CASGLRVLAAYQETQYF.

The V gene is TRBV3-1 (or the pseudogene TRBV3-2), the J gene TRBJ1-2; TRBD1 matches 9 bases. From germline, CDR1 is LGHDT and CDR2 YNNKEL (reference sequence). The CDR3 has 14 amino acids. Germline trimming cut 3 bases from V and 7 bases from J; bases unmatched to any gene: 6. CDR3 in DNA: TGTGCCAGCAGCCATCCCGGGACAGGGTTTGGCTACACCTTC. This encodes CASSHPGTGFGYTF.

This sequence joins TRBV19 and TRBJ1-5; possible D gene TRBD1, 6 bases. CDR3 size: 18 residues. The germline CDR1 and CDR2 sequences are LNHDA and SQIVND (reference sequence). The V gene lost 10 bases and the J gene lost 0 bases, with 25 bases spanning the gap. CDR3 coding DNA: TGTGCCACCCCGATAGGAGGGAATGGGGGCTTTAGCAATCAGCCCCAGCATTTT. It yields the protein CATPIGGNGGFSNQPQHF. The entire variable domain, with the rest obtained from reference TRBV19 and TRBJ1-5, is as follows: DGGITQSPKYLFRKEGQNVTLSCEQNLNHDAMYWYRQDPGQGLRLIYYSQIVNDFQKGDIAEGYSVSREKKESFPLTVTSAQKNPTAFYLCATPIGGNGGFSNQPQHFGDGTRLSIL.

J is TRBJ1-1 and V is TRBV14; D is unresolved. Per the germline V gene, CDR1 is SGHDN and CDR2 is FVKESK. Between the trimmed V and J ends, which lost 7 bases and 2 bases, there was a span of 11 bases. CDR3 size: 13 residues. CDR3 residues: CASNPVINTEAFF. The CDR3, as DNA: TGTGCCAGCAACCCCGTAATTAACACTGAAGCTTTCTTT.

The chain recombines TRBV6-5 with TRBJ2-3; D may be TRBD2 (5 bases). Germline V lookup: CDR1 MNHEY, CDR2 SVGAGI. Trimming removed 7 bases from V and 3 bases from J, with 17 bases in between. The CDR3 runs to 15 residues. As DNA, the CDR3 is TGTGCCAGCACCGGGAAAACCACATCGACAGATACGCAGTATTTT. Translated: CASTGKTTSTDTQYF.

The chain recombines TRBV29-1 with TRBJ1-1; no clear D. This CDR3 has 12 residues. Trimming took 8 bases from V and 0 from J, leaving 10 bases between them. The germline V gene encodes CDR1 SQVTM and CDR2 ANQGSEA. The CDR3 region is CSSGRMNTEAFF. The CDR3 region has the DNA TGCAGCTCCGGCAGGATGAACACTGAAGCTTTCTTT.

The chain links TRBV5-1 to TRBJ2-5, with D maybe TRBD2 (6 bases). V lost 7 bases to trimming and J lost 2 bases, with 15 bases between them. CDR3 length: 14 residues. The V gene's germline CDR1 is SGHRS and CDR2 YFSETQ. The CDR3 region has the DNA TGCGCCAGCGGCCGAAGCGGGTTGCAAGAGACCCAGTACTTC. Protein sequence: CASGRSGLQETQYF.

The chain recombines TRBV6-5 with TRBJ1-3; D is uncertain. Germline V gives CDR1 MNHEY, CDR2 SVGAGI. V gave up 8 bases and J gave up 0 bases, with 8 bases separating them. This CDR3 has 13 amino acids. CDR3 protein: CASLFLSGNTIYF. In DNA form, the CDR3 reads TGTGCCAGCCTTTTCCTCTCTGGAAACACCATATATTTT.

The V call is TRBV5-6, the J call TRBJ2-7; D possibly matches TRBD1 or TRBD2 (5 bases each). Germline-derived CDR1 and CDR2 are SGHDT and YYEEEE. This CDR3 has 14 residues. V was clipped by 4 bases and J by 3 bases, with 14 bases between them. This chain's CDR3 is CASSPRDPVYEQYF. CDR3 sequence (DNA): TGTGCCAGCAGCCCCCGGGACCCCGTCTACGAGCAGTACTTC.

The V gene is TRBV7-8, the J gene TRBJ2-3; D perhaps matches TRBD2 (5 bases). Per the germline V gene, CDR1 is SGHVS and CDR2 is FQNEAQ. Trimming took 5 bases from V and 1 from J, leaving 16 bases between them. The CDR3 spans 16 residues. CDR3 sequence: CASSPSSRRGTDTQYF. For the CDR3, the DNA is TGTGCCAGCAGCCCCTCTAGCCGTCGGGGCACAGATACGCAGTATTTT. The full variable domain, its missing parts supplied by reference TRBV7-8 and TRBJ2-3, is GAGVSQSPRYKVAKRGQDVALRCDPISGHVSLFWYQQALGQGPEFLTYFQNEAQLDKSGLPSDRFFAERPEGSVSTLKIQRTQQEDSAVYLCASSPSSRRGTDTQYFGPGTRLTVL.

The chain is built from TRBV28 and TRBJ2-7, with 8 bases lining up with TRBD1. The CDR3 has 15 residues. Trimming removed 4 bases from V and 0 bases from J; junction bases left unmatched: 5. CDR1 is MDHEN, CDR2 SYDVKM, per germline. This CDR3 reads CASSSPGQASYEQYF. DNA of the CDR3: TGTGCCAGCAGTTCCCCGGGACAGGCCTCCTACGAGCAGTACTTC.

This clone was detected only a few times. The CDR3 loop is CASSFLAVGQGVASYGYTF. Here the CDR3 DNA reads TGTGCCAGCAGCTTCCTTGCCGTGGGACAGGGGGTTGCGTCCTATGGCTACACCTTC. The rearrangement links TRBV13 to TRBJ1-2; TRBD1 matches at 11 bases. Trimming at V came to 3 bases and at J to 4 bases, leaving 16 bases not matched to a gene. The germline CDR1 and CDR2 sequences are PRHDT and FYEKMQ (reference sequence). The CDR3 contains 19 residues.

For the CDR3, the DNA is TGTGCCTGGAGTGGCCGCCACGGAAGCACTGAAGCTTTCTTT. Translated: CAWSGRHGSTEAFF. This chain joins TRBV30 and TRBJ1-1; D remains unclear. CDR3 length: 14 amino acids. V was cut by 1 base and J by 4 bases, with 13 bases left in between. Germline V gives CDR1 GTSNPN, CDR2 SVGIG (reference sequence).

The rearrangement joins TRBV9 to TRBJ1-1; no definite D call. The length of the CDR3 is 19 residues. Germline CDR1 is SGDLS and CDR2 is YYNGEE. Trimming left V 0 bases short and J 0 bases short, with 21 bases between. The CDR3 bases are TGTGCCAGCAGCGTAGACGCGGAGAGCCGAAGTAATTTGAACACTGAAGCTTTCTTT. Translation gives CASSVDAESRSNLNTEAFF.

This clone appeared once. The chain links TRBV11-2 to TRBJ1-2; D perhaps matches TRBD1 (6 bases). V gave up 5 bases and J gave up 2 bases, with 9 bases separating them. The CDR3 runs 13 residues. Germline V CDR1 and CDR2: SGHAT, FQNNGV. The CDR3: CASSHGQNYGYTF. In nucleotides, the CDR3 is TGTGCCAGCAGCCATGGACAGAACTATGGCTACACCTTC.

The V gene is TRBV6-5, the J gene TRBJ1-2; TRBD1 matches 8 bases. V shed 5 bases and J 8 bases; nucleotides not matched to a gene: 13. Germline lookup yields CDR1 MNHEY and CDR2 SVGAGI. The CDR3 runs to 15 residues. The CDR3 sequence is CASSPGQGPLEGYTF. For the CDR3, the DNA is TGTGCCAGCAGTCCCGGACAGGGCCCCTTGGAGGGCTACACCTTC.

V usage is TRBV12-3 or TRBV12-4 and J usage is TRBJ1-2; 7 bases map to TRBD1. With V trimmed by 3 bases and J by 4 bases, 2 bases remained unmatched. The CDR3 runs to 13 residues. The CDR3 nucleotides are TGTGCCAGCAGTTTGGACAGGTTCTATGGCTACACCTTC. Its protein product is CASSLDRFYGYTF.

V gene TRBV19 combines with J gene TRBJ2-7; 9 bases map to TRBD2. CDR3 length equals 13 residues. Germline V gene sequence: CDR1 LNHDA, CDR2 SQIVND (reference sequence). Losses at the gene ends were 8 bases for V and 4 bases for J; bases not matched to a gene: 6. The chain's CDR3 is CASSAGGMYEQYV. CDR3 coding DNA: TGTGCCAGTTCGGCGGGGGGGATGTACGAGCAGTACGTC.

Here the CDR3 DNA reads TGCAGTGCTGTTGAGGGACAGGCATTTCATTTT. Translation gives CSAVEGQAFHF. This rearrangement joins TRBV20-1 to TRBJ1-5; 8 bases line up with TRBD1. This CDR3 spans 11 amino acids. The V gene end was trimmed by 5 bases and the J gene end by 16 bases; junction bases not matched to a gene: 10. CDR1 is DFQATT and CDR2 is SNEGSKA in the germline V gene (reference sequence).

The V gene is TRBV15, the J gene TRBJ1-1; D is uncertain. The CDR3 covers 14 residues. Trimming removed 1 base from V and 4 bases from J, with 10 bases in between. The germline gives CDR1 LNHNV, CDR2 YYDKDF (reference sequence). Here the CDR3 DNA reads TGTGCCACCAGCAGAGGAGGGCTGGGCACTGAAGCTTTCTTT. It translates to CATSRGGLGTEAFF.

Here the CDR3 DNA reads TGTGCCAGCAGCTTATCCGAAAGGGGATACAATCAGCCCCAGCATTTT. Residues: CASSLSERGYNQPQHF. This chain joins TRBV7-8 and TRBJ1-5; maybe TRBD1 (5 bases). CDR1 and CDR2 from the germline V gene are SGHVS and FQNEAQ. V was pared by 2 bases and J by 3 bases, with 14 bases between. The CDR3 loop spans 16 amino acids.